The clone carrying this T cell receptor (beta chain) was seen just once. J was trimmed by 0 bases and V by 1 base; bases with no gene match: 9. The CDR3 spans 18 residues. The germline gives CDR1 LGHNA, CDR2 YSLEER. Investigators performed immunoSEQ version v3.0 at survey level. Sequenced by immunoSEQ multiplex PCR; TCRdb stores in-frame clones only, minus some. Of 20,000 to 25,000 clones in the sample, roughly 80% were seen once. This entry comes from a study of long-term antiretroviral therapy in people with HIV. V usage is TRBV4-3 and J usage is TRBJ1-2; 9 bases are shared with TRBD1. The sample was unsorted PBMCs, taken 0.3 years after starting antiretroviral therapy. The sequence came from a man aged 50-60 years with HIV. Here the CDR3 reads CASSQVWTGANTNYGYTF. CDR3 in DNA: TGCGCCAGCAGCCAAGTTTGGACAGGGGCCAATACTAACTATGGCTACACCTTC.